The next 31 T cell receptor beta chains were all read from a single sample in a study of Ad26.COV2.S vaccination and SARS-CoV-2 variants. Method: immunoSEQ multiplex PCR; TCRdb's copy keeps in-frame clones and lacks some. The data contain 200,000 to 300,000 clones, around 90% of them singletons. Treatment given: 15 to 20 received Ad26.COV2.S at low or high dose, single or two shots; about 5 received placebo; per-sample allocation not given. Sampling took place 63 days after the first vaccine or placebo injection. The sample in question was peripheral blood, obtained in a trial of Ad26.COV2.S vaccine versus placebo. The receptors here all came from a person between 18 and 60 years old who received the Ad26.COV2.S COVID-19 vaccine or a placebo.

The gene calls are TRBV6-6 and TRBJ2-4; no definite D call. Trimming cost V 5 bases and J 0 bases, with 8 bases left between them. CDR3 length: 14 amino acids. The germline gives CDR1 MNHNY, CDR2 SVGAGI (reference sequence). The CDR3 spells CASSPTLAKNIQYF. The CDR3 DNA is TGTGCCAGCAGTCCTACTTTAGCCAAAAACATTCAGTACTTC.

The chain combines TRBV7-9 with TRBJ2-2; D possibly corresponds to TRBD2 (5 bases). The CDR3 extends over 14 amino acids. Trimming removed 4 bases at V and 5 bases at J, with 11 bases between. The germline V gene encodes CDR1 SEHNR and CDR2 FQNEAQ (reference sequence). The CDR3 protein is CASSSGEGTGELFF. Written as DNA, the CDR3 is TGTGCCAGCAGCTCCGGCGAGGGAACCGGGGAGCTGTTTTTT. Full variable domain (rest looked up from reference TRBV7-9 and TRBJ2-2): DTGVSQNPRHKITKRGQNVTFRCDPISEHNRLYWYRQTLGQGPEFLTYFQNEAQLEKSRLLSDRFSAERPKGSFSTLEIQRTEQGDSAMYLCASSSGEGTGELFFGEGSRLTVL.

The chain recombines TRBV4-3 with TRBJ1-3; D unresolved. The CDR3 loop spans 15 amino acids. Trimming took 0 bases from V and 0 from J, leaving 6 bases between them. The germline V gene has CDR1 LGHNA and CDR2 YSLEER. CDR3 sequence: CASSQDRLSGNTIYF. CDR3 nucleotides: TGCGCCAGCAGCCAAGATAGACTCTCTGGAAACACCATATATTTT.

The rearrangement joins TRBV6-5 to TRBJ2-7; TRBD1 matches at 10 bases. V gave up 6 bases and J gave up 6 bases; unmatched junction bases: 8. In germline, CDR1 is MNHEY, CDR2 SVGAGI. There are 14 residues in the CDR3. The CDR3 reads CASSSGTGVFEQYV. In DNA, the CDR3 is TGTGCCAGCAGCTCCGGGACAGGGGTCTTCGAGCAGTACGTC.

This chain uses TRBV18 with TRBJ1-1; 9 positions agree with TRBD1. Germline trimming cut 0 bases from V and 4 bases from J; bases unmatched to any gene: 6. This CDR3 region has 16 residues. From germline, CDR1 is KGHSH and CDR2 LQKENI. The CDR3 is CASSPPGTGKGTEAFF. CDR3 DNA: TGTGCCAGCTCACCACCAGGGACAGGGAAGGGCACTGAAGCTTTCTTT.

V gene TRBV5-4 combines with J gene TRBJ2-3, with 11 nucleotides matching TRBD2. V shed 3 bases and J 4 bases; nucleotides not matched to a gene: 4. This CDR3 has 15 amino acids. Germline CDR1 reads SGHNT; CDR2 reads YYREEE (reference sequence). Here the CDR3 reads CASSYSGGAADTQYF. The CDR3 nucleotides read TGTGCCAGCAGCTATAGCGGGGGGGCTGCAGATACGCAGTATTTT.

The CDR3 nucleotides are TGTGCCAGCAGCTTGGGGAATGAGCAGTTCTTC. This translates into CASSLGNEQFF. V gene TRBV11-2 combines with J gene TRBJ2-1; D remains ambiguous. Germline assignment: CDR1 SGHAT and CDR2 FQNNGV. The germline V and J ends were trimmed by 3 bases and 7 bases, with 4 bases remaining between them. This CDR3 spans 11 amino acids.

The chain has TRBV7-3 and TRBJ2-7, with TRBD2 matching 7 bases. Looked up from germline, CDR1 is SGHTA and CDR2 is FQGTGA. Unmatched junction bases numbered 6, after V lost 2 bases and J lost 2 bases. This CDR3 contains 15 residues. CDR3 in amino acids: CASSLSGGSPYEQYV. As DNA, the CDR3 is TGTGCCAGCAGCTTATCGGGAGGCAGCCCCTACGAGCAGTACGTC.

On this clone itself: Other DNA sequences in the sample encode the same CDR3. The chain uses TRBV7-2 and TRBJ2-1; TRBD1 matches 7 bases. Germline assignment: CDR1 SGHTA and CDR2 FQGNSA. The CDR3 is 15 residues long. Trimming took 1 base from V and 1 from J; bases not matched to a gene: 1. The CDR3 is CASSLDRGSYNEQFF. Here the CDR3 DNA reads TGTGCCAGCAGCTTAGACAGGGGTTCCTACAATGAGCAGTTCTTC.

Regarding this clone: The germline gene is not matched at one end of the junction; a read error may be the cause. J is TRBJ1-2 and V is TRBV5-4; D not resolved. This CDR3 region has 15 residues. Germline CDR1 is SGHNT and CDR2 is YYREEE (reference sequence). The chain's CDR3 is CASSSDGDISYGHTF. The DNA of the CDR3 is TGTGCCAGCAGCTCGGATGGTGACATAAGCTATGGCCACACCTTC. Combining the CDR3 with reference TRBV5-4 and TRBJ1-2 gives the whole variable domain ETGVTQSPTHLIKTRGQQVTLRCSSQSGHNTVSWYQQALGQGPQFIFQYYREEENGRGNFPPRFSGLQFPNYSSELNVNALELDDSALYLCASSSDGDISYGHTFGSGTRLTVV.

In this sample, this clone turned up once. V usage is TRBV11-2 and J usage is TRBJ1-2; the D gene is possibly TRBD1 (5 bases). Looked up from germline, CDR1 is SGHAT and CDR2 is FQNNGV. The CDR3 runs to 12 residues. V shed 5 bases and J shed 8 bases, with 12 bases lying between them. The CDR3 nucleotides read TGTGCCAGCAGCCTAACGGGGGTCGGCTACACCTTC. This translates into CASSLTGVGYTF.

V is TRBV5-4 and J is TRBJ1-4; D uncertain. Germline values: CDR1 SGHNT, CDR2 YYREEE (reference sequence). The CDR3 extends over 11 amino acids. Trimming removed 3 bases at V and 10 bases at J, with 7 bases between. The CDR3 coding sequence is TGTGCCAGCAGCTCCAAGGGAAAACTGTTTTTT. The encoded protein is CASSSKGKLFF. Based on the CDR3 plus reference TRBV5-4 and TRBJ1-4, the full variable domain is ETGVTQSPTHLIKTRGQQVTLRCSSQSGHNTVSWYQQALGQGPQFIFQYYREEENGRGNFPPRFSGLQFPNYSSELNVNALELDDSALYLCASSSKGKLFFGSGTQLSVL.

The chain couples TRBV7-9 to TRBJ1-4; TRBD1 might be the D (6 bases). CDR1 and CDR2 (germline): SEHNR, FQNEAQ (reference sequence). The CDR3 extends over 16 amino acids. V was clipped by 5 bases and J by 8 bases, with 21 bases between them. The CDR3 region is CASSVKGHPLGEKLFF. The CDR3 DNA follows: TGTGCCAGCAGCGTAAAGGGACATCCCCTGGGAGAAAAACTGTTTTTT.

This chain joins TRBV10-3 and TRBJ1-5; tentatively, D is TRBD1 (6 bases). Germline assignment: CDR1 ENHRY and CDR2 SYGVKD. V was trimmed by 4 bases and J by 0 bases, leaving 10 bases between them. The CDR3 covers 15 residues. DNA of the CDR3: TGTGCCATCAGTGGGGTCAGGGGTAGCAATCAGCCCCAGCATTTT. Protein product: CAISGVRGSNQPQHF.

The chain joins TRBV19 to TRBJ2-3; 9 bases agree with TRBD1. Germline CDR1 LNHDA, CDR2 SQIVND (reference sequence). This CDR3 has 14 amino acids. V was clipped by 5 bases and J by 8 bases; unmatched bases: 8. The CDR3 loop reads CASSFTGGRVTQYF. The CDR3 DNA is TGTGCCAGTAGTTTCACAGGGGGCAGGGTTACGCAGTATTTT.

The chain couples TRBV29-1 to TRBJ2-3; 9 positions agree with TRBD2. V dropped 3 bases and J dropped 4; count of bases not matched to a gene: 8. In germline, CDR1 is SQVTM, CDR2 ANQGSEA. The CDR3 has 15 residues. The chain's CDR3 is CSVDRAGGLPDTQYF. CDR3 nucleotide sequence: TGCAGCGTTGATCGGGCGGGAGGGCTCCCAGATACGCAGTATTTT.

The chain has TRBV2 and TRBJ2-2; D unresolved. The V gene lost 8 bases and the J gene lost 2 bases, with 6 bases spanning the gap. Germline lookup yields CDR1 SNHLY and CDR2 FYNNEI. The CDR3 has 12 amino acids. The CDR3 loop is CASRYNTGELFF. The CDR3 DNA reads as TGTGCCAGCCGGTATAACACCGGGGAGCTGTTTTTT.

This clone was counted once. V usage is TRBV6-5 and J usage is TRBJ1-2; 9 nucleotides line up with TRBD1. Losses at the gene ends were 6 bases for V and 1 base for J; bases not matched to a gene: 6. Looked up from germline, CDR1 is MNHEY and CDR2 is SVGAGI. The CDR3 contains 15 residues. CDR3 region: CASRTGTGLNYGYTF. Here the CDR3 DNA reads TGTGCCAGCAGAACCGGGACAGGGCTTAACTATGGCTACACCTTC.

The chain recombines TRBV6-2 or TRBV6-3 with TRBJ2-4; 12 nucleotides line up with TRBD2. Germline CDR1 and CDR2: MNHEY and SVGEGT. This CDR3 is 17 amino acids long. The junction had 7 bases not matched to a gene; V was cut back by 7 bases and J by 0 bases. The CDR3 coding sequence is TGTGCCAGCACCCCTAGCGGGAGGGCTCCAGCCAAAAACATTCAGTACTTC. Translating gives CASTPSGRAPAKNIQYF.

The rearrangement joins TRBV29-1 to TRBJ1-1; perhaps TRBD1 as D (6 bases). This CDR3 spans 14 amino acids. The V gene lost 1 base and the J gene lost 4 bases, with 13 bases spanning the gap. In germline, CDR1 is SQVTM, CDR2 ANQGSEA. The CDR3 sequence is CSVEVWGAGTEAFF. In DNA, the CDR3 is TGCAGCGTTGAAGTCTGGGGGGCCGGCACTGAAGCTTTCTTT.

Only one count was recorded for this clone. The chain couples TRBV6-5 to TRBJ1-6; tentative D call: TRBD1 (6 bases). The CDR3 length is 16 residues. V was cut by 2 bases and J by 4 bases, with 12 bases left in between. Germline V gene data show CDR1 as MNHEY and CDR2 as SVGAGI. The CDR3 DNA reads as TGTGCCAGCAGTTACACCGACAGGAGATATAATTCACCCCTCCACTTT. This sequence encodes CASSYTDRRYNSPLHF.

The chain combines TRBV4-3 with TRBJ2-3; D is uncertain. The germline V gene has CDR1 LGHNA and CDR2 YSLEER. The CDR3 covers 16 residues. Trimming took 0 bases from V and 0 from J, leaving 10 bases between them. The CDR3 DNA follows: TGCGCCAGCAGCCAAGATTTCCGGGTGAGCACAGATACGCAGTATTTT. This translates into CASSQDFRVSTDTQYF.

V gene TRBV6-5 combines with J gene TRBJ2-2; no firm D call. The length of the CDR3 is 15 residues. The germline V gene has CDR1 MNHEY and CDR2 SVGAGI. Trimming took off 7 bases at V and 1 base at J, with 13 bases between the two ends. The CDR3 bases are TGTGCCAGCACCGCTGCAGTGATGAACACCGGGGAGCTGTTTTTT. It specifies CASTAAVMNTGELFF.

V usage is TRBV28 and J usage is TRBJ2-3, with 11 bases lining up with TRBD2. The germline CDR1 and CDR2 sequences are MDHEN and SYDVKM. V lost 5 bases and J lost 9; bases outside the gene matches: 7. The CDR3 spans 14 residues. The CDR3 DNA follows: TGTGCCAGCAGTCTTAGCGGGGGGGTTTGGACGCAGTATTTT. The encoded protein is CASSLSGGVWTQYF.

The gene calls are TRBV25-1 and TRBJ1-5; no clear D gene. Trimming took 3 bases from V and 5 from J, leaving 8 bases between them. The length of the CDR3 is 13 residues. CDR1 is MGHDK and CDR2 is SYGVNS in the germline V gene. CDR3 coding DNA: TGTGCCAGCAGTGAGGGTAGAGATCAGCCCCAGCATTTT. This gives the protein CASSEGRDQPQHF.

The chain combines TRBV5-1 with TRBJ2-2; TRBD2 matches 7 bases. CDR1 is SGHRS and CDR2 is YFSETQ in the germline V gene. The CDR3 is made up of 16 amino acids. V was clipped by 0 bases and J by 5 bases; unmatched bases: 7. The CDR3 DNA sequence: TGCGCCAGCAGCTTGGCCGGGGGGAGTGGTACCGGGGAGCTGTTTTTT. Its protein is CASSLAGGSGTGELFF. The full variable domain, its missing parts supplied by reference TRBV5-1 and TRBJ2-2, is KAGVTQTPRYLIKTRGQQVTLSCSPISGHRSVSWYQQTPGQGLQFLFEYFSETQRNKGNFPGRFSGRQFSNSRSEMNVSTLELGDSALYLCASSLAGGSGTGELFFGEGSRLTVL.

CDR3 bases: TGTGCCAGCAGCGACTACTACGAGCAGTACTTC. Translating it yields CASSDYYEQYF. The V call is TRBV6-5, the J call TRBJ2-7, with D possibly being TRBD2 (5 bases). The V gene's germline CDR1 is MNHEY and CDR2 SVGAGI. CDR3 length: 11 residues. Trimming took off 6 bases at V and 3 bases at J, with 6 bases between the two ends.

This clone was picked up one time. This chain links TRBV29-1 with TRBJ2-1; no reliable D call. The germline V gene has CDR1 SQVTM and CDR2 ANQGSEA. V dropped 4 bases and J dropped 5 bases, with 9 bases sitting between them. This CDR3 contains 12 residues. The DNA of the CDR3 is TGCAGCGTTGTGGTCATCCACAATGAGCAGTTCTTC. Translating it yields CSVVVIHNEQFF.

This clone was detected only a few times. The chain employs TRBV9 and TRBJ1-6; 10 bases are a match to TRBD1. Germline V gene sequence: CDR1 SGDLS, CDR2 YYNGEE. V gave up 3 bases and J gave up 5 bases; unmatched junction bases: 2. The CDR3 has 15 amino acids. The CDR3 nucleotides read TGTGCCAGCAGCGGACAGGGGGCGGATAATTCACCCCTCCACTTT. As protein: CASSGQGADNSPLHF.

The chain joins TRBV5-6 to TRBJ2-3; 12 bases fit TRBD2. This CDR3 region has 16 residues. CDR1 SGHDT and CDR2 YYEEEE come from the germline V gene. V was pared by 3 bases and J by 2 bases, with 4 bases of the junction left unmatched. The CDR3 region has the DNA TGTGCCAGCAGCTCTCTAGCGGGGGGGCTCACAGATACGCAGTATTTT. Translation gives CASSSLAGGLTDTQYF.

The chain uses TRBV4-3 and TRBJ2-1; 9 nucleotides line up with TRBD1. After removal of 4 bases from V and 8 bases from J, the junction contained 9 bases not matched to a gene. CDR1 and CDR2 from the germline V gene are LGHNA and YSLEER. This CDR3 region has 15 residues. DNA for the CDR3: TGCGCCAGCAGCCCCCATCACAGGGGGCCTTATGAGCAGTTCTTC. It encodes CASSPHHRGPYEQFF.